This entry lists 20 T cell receptor beta chains sequenced from one sample in a study of shared clonotypes between healthy human individuals. This table comes from immunoSEQ multiplex PCR, and its TCRdb copy is limited to in-frame clones, with some not included. Of some 2,400,000 clones in the sample, 95% are singletons; the top ten hold over 0.1%. Sample: naive CD4+ T cells sorted from blood. Subset denoted: CD45RA+ positively selected. The receptors stem from a man in his late teens or twenties in good health.

This chain links TRBV6-5 with TRBJ2-7; 8 bases map to TRBD1. V trimming: 4 bases; J trimming: 6 bases; junction bases outside the gene matches: 8. Germline V gene data show CDR1 as MNHEY and CDR2 as SVGAGI. There are 14 residues in the CDR3. CDR3: CASSSWTGRGEQYF. CDR3 bases: TGTGCCAGCAGTTCGTGGACAGGGCGTGGCGAGCAGTACTTC.

The chain combines TRBV6-1 with TRBJ1-2; no firm D call. CDR3 length equals 12 residues. Germline loops: CDR1 MNHNS, CDR2 SASEGT. Trimming took off 7 bases at V and 4 bases at J, with 10 bases between the two ends. CDR3 sequence reads: CASTPGIYGYTF. CDR3 in DNA: TGTGCCAGCACCCCTGGGATCTATGGCTACACCTTC.

The chain combines TRBV4-1 with TRBJ2-3, with 10 bases matching TRBD2. Germline loops: CDR1 MGHRA, CDR2 YSYEKL. J lost 2 bases, V lost 4 bases, and 9 bases had no gene match. This CDR3 has 17 residues. In DNA form, the CDR3 reads TGCGCCAGCAGCCTTCGGGTAGCGGGGGGATACACAGATACGCAGTATTTT. Its protein product is CASSLRVAGGYTDTQYF.

This chain joins TRBV6-6 and TRBJ1-6, with 8 nucleotides matching TRBD1. V lost 6 bases and J lost 7; bases outside the gene matches: 11. The germline V gene has CDR1 MNHNY and CDR2 SVGAGI (reference sequence). This CDR3 comprises 16 residues. The CDR3 is CASSDRTGGRNSPLHF. The DNA of the CDR3 is TGTGCCAGCAGCGACAGAACAGGGGGTCGGAATTCACCCCTCCACTTT.

This clone was seen only once. J is TRBJ2-6 and V is TRBV6-5; D is possibly TRBD1 or TRBD2 (5 bases each). In germline, CDR1 is MNHEY, CDR2 SVGAGI. Trimming shortened V by 5 bases and J by 2 bases, and 10 bases separated the two germline ends. The CDR3 is 15 amino acids. In DNA form, the CDR3 reads TGTGCCAGCAGTGCAGGGACGACTGGGGCCAACGTCCTGACTTTC. This sequence encodes CASSAGTTGANVLTF.

The chain carries TRBV5-1 and TRBJ2-3; tentative D call: TRBD2 (6 bases). Trimming stripped 4 bases from V and 5 bases from J, with 11 bases between. The CDR3 runs 13 residues. The germline V gene has CDR1 SGHRS and CDR2 YFSETQ. The CDR3 loop is CASSTTGVDTQYF. The CDR3 coding sequence is TGCGCCAGCAGCACTACGGGGGTAGATACGCAGTATTTT.

Of note for this clone: This specimen includes other DNA sequences encoding the same CDR3. The chain employs TRBV6-5 and TRBJ1-1; D possibly corresponds to TRBD1 (6 bases). CDR3 length equals 14 residues. CDR1 and CDR2 from the germline V gene are MNHEY and SVGAGI. V gave up 0 bases and J gave up 1 base, with 6 bases separating them. CDR3 sequence (DNA): TGTGCCAGCAGTTACTCAGGGGGGAACACTGAAGCTTTCTTT. As protein: CASSYSGGNTEAFF.

This clone was seen just once. The V gene is TRBV30, the J gene TRBJ2-1; a weak D match, TRBD1 (7 bases). Germline lookup yields CDR1 GTSNPN and CDR2 SVGIG (reference sequence). V lost 0 bases and J lost 8, with 17 bases in between. The length of the CDR3 is 15 residues. DNA of the CDR3: TGTGCCTGGAGTGTAGGGCAGGGGGGCAATGATGAGCAGTTCTTC. Residues: CAWSVGQGGNDEQFF. The whole variable domain, filled in from reference TRBV30 and TRBJ2-1, reads SQTIHQWPATLVQPVGSPLSLECTVEGTSNPNLYWYRQAAGRGLQLLFYSVGIGQISSEVPQNLSASRPQDRQFILSSKKLLLSDSGFYLCAWSVGQGGNDEQFFGPGTRLTVL.

The J gene is TRBJ2-7, the V gene TRBV27; weak D call: TRBD2 (5 bases). Trimming stripped 0 bases from V and 3 bases from J, with 12 bases between. The CDR3 is 15 amino acids. Germline V gene sequence: CDR1 MNHEY, CDR2 SMNVEV (reference sequence). This CDR3 is CASSLSSRGNYEQYF. CDR3 sequence (DNA): TGTGCCAGCAGTTTATCGAGCCGGGGAAACTACGAGCAGTACTTC.

This rearrangement joins TRBV10-3 to TRBJ1-1; the D is unclear. This CDR3 comprises 13 residues. Germline V gene lookup returns CDR1 ENHRY and CDR2 SYGVKD. The V and J ends lost 0 bases and 4 bases respectively, with 6 bases between them. The CDR3 coding sequence is TGTGCCATCAGTGAGTCGAATCCCACTGAAGCTTTCTTT. It is translated as CAISESNPTEAFF.

The V and J genes are TRBV9 and TRBJ1-6; TRBD1 might be the D (5 bases). Germline loops: CDR1 SGDLS, CDR2 YYNGEE. V shed 0 bases and J shed 7 bases, with 11 bases lying between them. This CDR3 has 15 amino acids. In DNA, the CDR3 is TGTGCCAGCAGCGTAGTGGGGGAGGAGAATTCACCCCTCCACTTT. It encodes CASSVVGEENSPLHF.

The chain uses TRBV7-3 and TRBJ2-1; D is perhaps TRBD2 (5 bases). CDR3 length: 14 amino acids. Trimming removed 4 bases at V and 6 bases at J, with 13 bases between. CDR1 is SGHTA, CDR2 FQGTGA, per germline. The CDR3 loop reads CASSSQDSSNEQFF. CDR3 coding DNA: TGTGCCAGCAGCTCCCAGGACTCTTCCAATGAGCAGTTCTTC. Combining the CDR3 with reference TRBV7-3 and TRBJ2-1 gives the whole variable domain GAGVSQTPSNKVTEKGKYVELRCDPISGHTALYWYRQSLGQGPEFLIYFQGTGAADDSGLPNDRFFAVRPEGSVSTLKIQRTERGDSAVYLCASSSQDSSNEQFFGPGTRLTVL.

The chain carries TRBV11-2 and TRBJ2-3; the D is unclear. V lost 4 bases and J lost 0, with 17 bases in between. This CDR3 contains 17 residues. The germline V gene has CDR1 SGHAT and CDR2 FQNNGV. CDR3 residues: CASSSPYQRTSTDTQYF. The CDR3 bases are TGTGCCAGCAGCTCTCCTTACCAGCGAACTAGCACAGATACGCAGTATTTT.

The chain has TRBV30 and TRBJ1-3; 7 bases agree with TRBD1. The CDR3 sequence is 15 residues long. Germline CDR1 reads GTSNPN; CDR2 reads SVGIG (reference sequence). With V trimmed by 2 bases and J by 4 bases, 8 bases remained unmatched. The CDR3 loop reads CAWSPVRGPGNTIYF. The CDR3 DNA follows: TGTGCCTGGAGTCCCGTTAGGGGGCCCGGAAACACCATATATTTT.

CDR3 protein: CASSKGQGANYGYTF. CDR3 nucleotide sequence: TGTGCCAGCAGCAAGGGACAGGGGGCTAACTATGGCTACACCTTC. This chain links TRBV13 with TRBJ1-2; 11 bases fit TRBD1. V was clipped by 5 bases and J by 0 bases; unmatched bases: 2. CDR3 length: 15 residues. Germline lookup yields CDR1 PRHDT and CDR2 FYEKMQ (reference sequence).

The V and J genes are TRBV5-1 and TRBJ2-5; D is uncertain. Germline V gene lookup returns CDR1 SGHRS and CDR2 YFSETQ. The germline V and J ends were trimmed by 4 bases and 1 base, with 11 bases remaining between them. This CDR3 has 14 amino acids. This CDR3 reads CASSISALQETQYF. The CDR3 bases are TGCGCCAGCAGCATCTCGGCGCTCCAAGAGACCCAGTACTTC.

This chain links TRBV6-4 with TRBJ2-1, with 13 bases matching TRBD2. Germline V CDR1 and CDR2: MRHNA, SNTAGT. This CDR3 contains 19 residues. Trimming at V came to 3 bases and at J to 10 bases, leaving 18 bases not matched to a gene. CDR3 in DNA: TGTGCCAGCAGTGAGTTCGCCGGGACTAGCGGGGCGGTAAGGAGGGAGCAGTTCTTC. Its translation is CASSEFAGTSGAVRREQFF.

The V call is TRBV18, the J call TRBJ1-1, with 8 bases fitting TRBD1. V dropped 3 bases and J dropped 1; count of bases not matched to a gene: 7. The CDR3 is made up of 16 amino acids. In germline, CDR1 is KGHSH, CDR2 LQKENI. The CDR3 DNA reads TGTGCCAGCTCACCCACCGGGACAGGCGGGAACACTGAAGCTTTCTTT. It specifies CASSPTGTGGNTEAFF.

The chain recombines TRBV19 with TRBJ1-1; D is unclear. Trimming took off 3 bases at V and 8 bases at J, with 19 bases between the two ends. Germline V CDR1 and CDR2: LNHDA, SQIVND (reference sequence). The CDR3 runs 15 residues. CDR3 protein: CASSIGFDRTPEAFF. CDR3 bases: TGTGCCAGTAGTATCGGTTTCGATCGGACTCCAGAAGCTTTCTTT.

The V gene is TRBV29-1, the J gene TRBJ2-1; TRBD2 agrees at 10 bases. J lost 4 bases, V lost 6 bases, and 12 bases had no gene match. The CDR3 has 16 amino acids. Germline CDR1 is SQVTM and CDR2 is ANQGSEA. CDR3 residues: CSVQPSLAGSYNEQFF. Here the CDR3 DNA reads TGCAGCGTCCAACCCTCACTAGCGGGATCTTACAATGAGCAGTTCTTC.